Listed below are T cell receptor beta chains from one sample, sequenced in a study of T cell repertoires in cytomegalovirus infection. Using its own MiXCR run on the reads, TCRdb lists one record per CDR3 protein. The data contain 250,000 to 300,000 distinct CDR3 sequences, 22% of them singletons. Their antigens remain unidentified. Here the sequenced sample was cultured PBMCs, taken from culture after CMV antigen stimulation. These TCRs come from a human donor in good health (CMV status not recorded). Some clones in this sample may be carry-over from other donors' samples. Both conserved end residues are part of each CDR3. Fields, in order: J gene, D gene, clone size, V gene, CDR3 DNA, CDR3 protein. The D gene is left open where the match is weak. Rows may omit the clone size; those that give it use once, few, many or a size class.

J: TRBJ1-2
D: -
size: few
V: TRBV28
DNA: TGTGCCAGCAGTTTATCCGACAGAGCCTATGGCTACACCTTC
CDR3: CASSLSDRAYGYTF

J: TRBJ2-3
D: TRBD2
size: -
V: TRBV4-3
DNA: TGCGCCAGCAGCCAAGGACTAGCGGCCACAGATACGCAGTATTTT
CDR3: CASSQGLAATDTQYF

J: TRBJ2-3
D: -
size: few
V: TRBV20-1
DNA: TGCAGTGCTCCCCCCCGGGAGTCGATCACAGATACGCAGTATTTT
CDR3: CSAPPRESITDTQYF

J: TRBJ2-7
D: -
size: many
V: TRBV7-2
DNA: TGTGCCAGCAGCACCGGGACTCGGGCTAACGAGCAGTACTTC
CDR3: CASSTGTRANEQYF

J: TRBJ2-2
D: TRBD2
size: many
V: TRBV12-3/TRBV12-4
DNA: TGTGCCAGCAGTCCCCGACTAGCGGTGAACACCGGGGAGCTGTTTTTT
CDR3: CASSPRLAVNTGELFF

J: TRBJ2-2
D: TRBD2
size: -
V: TRBV2
DNA: TGTGCCAGCAGCGGACTAGCGGGAGGTCTCGGGGAGCTGTTTTTT
CDR3: CASSGLAGGLGELFF

J: TRBJ2-5
D: TRBD2
size: many
V: TRBV7-2
DNA: TGTGCCAGCGGAGGACTAGCGGGAGCAGAGACCCAGTACTTC
CDR3: CASGGLAGAETQYF

J: TRBJ2-5
D: TRBD2
size: many
V: TRBV12-3/TRBV12-4
DNA: TGTGCCAGCAGCTTACTAGCGGGAGAAGAGACCCAGTACTTC
CDR3: CASSLLAGEETQYF

J: TRBJ2-3
D: -
size: few
V: TRBV18
DNA: TGTGCCAGCTCACCACCTGGGCAGGGTGAGTCAGATACGCAGTATTTT
CDR3: CASSPPGQGESDTQYF

J: TRBJ2-5
D: TRBD2
size: many
V: TRBV7-2
DNA: TGTGCCAGCAGCTTAGTTCTGATGGTGGGAGGGTACCAAGAGACCCAGTACTTC
CDR3: CASSLVLMVGGYQETQYF

J: TRBJ2-3
D: -
size: -
V: TRBV29-1
DNA: TGCAGCGTGACTAGTACCCGAACAGATACGCAGTATTTT
CDR3: CSVTSTRTDTQYF

J: TRBJ1-3
D: TRBD1
size: many
V: TRBV7-2
DNA: TGTGCCAGCAGTCTACAGGGGGGGCTTGGAAACACCATATATTTT
CDR3: CASSLQGGLGNTIYF

J: TRBJ2-1
D: -
size: few
V: TRBV2
DNA: TGTGCCAGCAGGAGGGGGTCTAGCGGTAACAATGAGCAGTTCTTC
CDR3: CASRRGSSGNNEQFF

J: TRBJ2-1
D: TRBD2
size: many
V: TRBV7-8
DNA: TGTGCCAGCAGCTTAGAGGCTAGCGGGAGGGCCCAGGAGCAGTTCTTC
CDR3: CASSLEASGRAQEQFF

J: TRBJ2-3
D: TRBD2
size: many
V: TRBV7-2
DNA: TGTGCCAGCACCGGGGGGTCTAGCACAGATACGCAGTATTTT
CDR3: CASTGGSSTDTQYF

J: TRBJ1-1
D: -
size: -
V: TRBV10-3
DNA: TGTGCCATCAGTGATTCAGAACGGTTGAACACTGAAGCTTTCTTT
CDR3: CAISDSERLNTEAFF

J: TRBJ2-3
D: TRBD2
size: few
V: TRBV20-1
DNA: TGCAGTGCTGGCTCAACTAGCGGGAGAGGGTATACGCAGTATTTT
CDR3: CSAGSTSGRGYTQYF

J: TRBJ2-1
D: TRBD2
size: -
V: TRBV6-4
DNA: TGTGCCAGCAGTGACGGGCTAGCGGGACTTTACAATGAGCAGTTCTTC
CDR3: CASSDGLAGLYNEQFF

J: TRBJ1-2
D: TRBD1
size: few
V: TRBV5-6
DNA: TGTGCCAGCGGGTGGGACAGGGTTAACTATGGCTACACCTTC
CDR3: CASGWDRVNYGYTF

J: TRBJ2-7
D: TRBD2
size: -
V: TRBV6-2/TRBV6-3
DNA: TGTGCCAGCAGTTATCCTCTAGCGGGAGTTCAGAGCTCCTACGAGCAGTACTTC
CDR3: CASSYPLAGVQSSYEQYF

J: TRBJ2-5
D: -
size: -
V: TRBV18
DNA: TGTGCCAGCTCACCACGCGTCAGGGCAGGGGAGACCCAGTACTTC
CDR3: CASSPRVRAGETQYF

J: TRBJ2-6
D: -
size: -
V: TRBV4-3
DNA: TGCGCCACGGGCGATCCGGTGGCTGGGGCCAACGTCCTGACTTTC
CDR3: CATGDPVAGANVLTF

J: TRBJ2-1
D: TRBD2
size: few
V: TRBV12-3/TRBV12-4
DNA: TGTGCCAGCAGTGTTCGGACTAGCGGGCAGTACAATGAGCAGTTCTTC
CDR3: CASSVRTSGQYNEQFF

J: TRBJ2-2
D: -
size: -
V: TRBV4-1
DNA: TGCGCCAGCAGCGACCGGGACTGGAACACCGGGGAGCTGTTTTTT
CDR3: CASSDRDWNTGELFF

J: TRBJ2-2
D: -
size: many
V: TRBV7-9
DNA: TGTGCCAGCAGCTTCGGTCCCGCTGTCACCGGGGAGCTGTTTTTT
CDR3: CASSFGPAVTGELFF

J: TRBJ2-2
D: -
size: few
V: TRBV19
DNA: TGTGCCAGTAGTGGACCGGGCCCCGGGGAGCTGTTTTTT
CDR3: CASSGPGPGELFF

J: TRBJ1-5
D: -
size: -
V: TRBV18
DNA: TGTGCCAGCTCACCACTCAAGGGGCCCCAGCATTTT
CDR3: CASSPLKGPQHF

J: TRBJ2-1
D: TRBD2
size: few
V: TRBV5-8
DNA: TGTGCCAGCACCCTCACCGGGACTAGCGGGAGTTCCTACAATGAGCAGTTCTTC
CDR3: CASTLTGTSGSSYNEQFF

J: TRBJ2-1
D: -
size: -
V: TRBV24-1
DNA: TGTGCCACCAGTGAGGACTACAATGAGCAGTTCTTC
CDR3: CATSEDYNEQFF

J: TRBJ2-7
D: TRBD2
size: -
V: TRBV28
DNA: TGTGCCAGCAGTTTTGGGGGGGTTCACGAGCAGTACTTC
CDR3: CASSFGGVHEQYF

J: TRBJ2-5
D: TRBD2
size: -
V: TRBV6-2/TRBV6-3
DNA: TGTGCCAGCAGTCAACTAGCGGGAAATGTCGGGACCCAGTACTTC
CDR3: CASSQLAGNVGTQYF

J: TRBJ2-1
D: TRBD2
size: -
V: TRBV20-1
DNA: TGCAGTGCGGAAGCGGGAGCCTACAATGAGCAGTTCTTC
CDR3: CSAEAGAYNEQFF

J: TRBJ2-3
D: -
size: -
V: TRBV2
DNA: TGTGCCAGCAGTGAACGCCTCACGCGATTTACGCAGTATTTT
CDR3: CASSERLTRFTQYF

J: TRBJ1-5
D: -
size: -
V: TRBV23-1
DNA: TGCGCCAGCCCGGGTCAGTGGAGCAATCAGCCCCAGCATTTT
CDR3: CASPGQWSNQPQHF

J: TRBJ2-1
D: TRBD2
size: few
V: TRBV4-1
DNA: TGCGCCAGCAGCCAACGGGGGGGGGAACGTTACAATGAGCAGTTCTTC
CDR3: CASSQRGGERYNEQFF

J: TRBJ2-4
D: TRBD1
size: many
V: TRBV19
DNA: TGTGCCAGTAGACTAAACAGGGGCTCCAAAAACATTCAGTACTTC
CDR3: CASRLNRGSKNIQYF

J: TRBJ2-5
D: -
size: many
V: TRBV7-2
DNA: TGTGCCAGCAGCTTAGAAACGTCTTTAGAATGGGAGACCCAGTACTTC
CDR3: CASSLETSLEWETQYF

J: TRBJ2-1
D: TRBD2
size: many
V: TRBV7-2
DNA: TGTGCCAGCAGCCCGCGACTAGCGGGCTCCTACAATGAGCAGTTCTTC
CDR3: CASSPRLAGSYNEQFF

J: TRBJ2-1
D: -
size: many
V: TRBV20-1
DNA: TGCAGTGCTAACCGGGGACGGAATGAGCAGTTCTTC
CDR3: CSANRGRNEQFF

J: TRBJ2-2
D: -
size: many
V: TRBV7-2
DNA: TGTGCCAGCTTTGGGTGGAACACCGGGGAGCTGTTTTTT
CDR3: CASFGWNTGELFF

J: TRBJ2-3
D: TRBD2
size: few
V: TRBV15
DNA: TGTGCCACCAGCAGAGATTACGCGGGAGGGGCGACAGATACGCAGTATTTT
CDR3: CATSRDYAGGATDTQYF

J: TRBJ1-5
D: -
size: -
V: TRBV15
DNA: TGTGCCACCAGCAGAGATCGGCGGGGCAATCAGCCCCAGCATTTT
CDR3: CATSRDRRGNQPQHF

J: TRBJ2-6
D: -
size: -
V: TRBV19
DNA: TGTGCCAGTAGTATAGTAACAGGCCGCTCTGGGGCCAACGTCCTGACTTTC
CDR3: CASSIVTGRSGANVLTF

J: TRBJ2-2
D: -
size: many
V: TRBV7-2
DNA: TGTGCCAGCAGCTTACCCGTTGCCGGGGAGCTGTTTTTT
CDR3: CASSLPVAGELFF

J: TRBJ2-1
D: -
size: -
V: TRBV18
DNA: TGTGCCAGCTCACCGCCGGGTGCTACGAGTAATGAGCAGTTCTTC
CDR3: CASSPPGATSNEQFF

J: TRBJ2-3
D: -
size: few
V: TRBV11-3
DNA: TGTGCCAGCAGCTTAGTCGGTCAACCGAGCACAGATACGCAGTATTTT
CDR3: CASSLVGQPSTDTQYF

J: TRBJ2-5
D: TRBD2
size: -
V: TRBV4-1
DNA: TGCGCCAGCAGCCAGTGGACTAGCGGACAAGAGACCCAGTACTTC
CDR3: CASSQWTSGQETQYF

J: TRBJ2-2
D: -
size: -
V: TRBV4-1
DNA: TGCGCCAGCAGCCAAGATCTTCGCCGGGGGAACACCGGGGAGCTGTTTTTT
CDR3: CASSQDLRRGNTGELFF

J: TRBJ1-5
D: -
size: few
V: TRBV2
DNA: TGTGCCAGCAGACCCCAGGGAGGTAGCAATCAGCCCCAGCATTTT
CDR3: CASRPQGGSNQPQHF

J: TRBJ2-5
D: TRBD2
size: -
V: TRBV6-1
DNA: TGTGCCAGCAGTGCGTCGCGGGGGGAGACCCAGTACTTC
CDR3: CASSASRGETQYF

J: TRBJ1-2
D: TRBD1
size: many
V: TRBV24-1
DNA: TGTGCCACCAGTGATTCTAAGCTGACAGGGAGCAACTTTAACTATGGCTACACCTTC
CDR3: CATSDSKLTGSNFNYGYTF

J: TRBJ2-7
D: -
size: -
V: TRBV12-3/TRBV12-4
DNA: TGTGCCAGCAGCATTGGGTCCTACGAGCAGTACTTC
CDR3: CASSIGSYEQYF

J: TRBJ1-2
D: -
size: few
V: TRBV4-3
DNA: TGCGCCAGCAGCCAAGATCTCGGGGGATCCGTCTACTATGGCTACACCTTC
CDR3: CASSQDLGGSVYYGYTF

J: TRBJ2-6
D: -
size: -
V: TRBV19
DNA: TGTGCCAGTAGTATGGACAGCTCTGGGGCCAACGTCCTGACTTTC
CDR3: CASSMDSSGANVLTF

J: TRBJ2-1
D: TRBD2
size: -
V: TRBV19
DNA: TGTGCCAGTAGTAGGCCTAGCGGGTACAATGAGCAGTTCTTC
CDR3: CASSRPSGYNEQFF

J: TRBJ2-1
D: -
size: many
V: TRBV4-3
DNA: TGCGCCAGCAGCCCAGATCGGGGTAGTTTTGAGCAGTTCTTC
CDR3: CASSPDRGSFEQFF

J: TRBJ2-7
D: -
size: many
V: TRBV12-3/TRBV12-4
DNA: TGTGCCAGCAGCAGGGGTAGATACGAGCAGTACTTC
CDR3: CASSRGRYEQYF